This T cell receptor (beta chain) was captured by sequencing in a study of radiotherapy plus CTLA-4 blockade in lung cancer. Study context: Across the patients, objective responses occurred in more than 15%, and disease control in around 31%. Study results and caveats: Clones derived from tumor TCRs expanded in blood after radiotherapy plus ipilimumab. In blood, early T cell clone dynamics reportedly predicted response best, together with interferon-beta.

Enrolled patients, whose metastatic non-small-cell lung cancer was chemo-refractory, received focal radiation plus CTLA-4 blockade with ipilimumab. TCRdb's copy holds only in-frame clones and misses some; the assay was immunoSEQ multiplex PCR. The sample shows tens of thousands of clones, 79% of them seen only once. Germline V gene sequence: CDR1 MDHEN, CDR2 SYDVKM. Trimming took 3 bases from V and 4 from J; bases not matched to a gene: 4. The CDR3 has 15 amino acids. A note on this clone: Its antigen is currently unknown.

The sequences come from peripheral blood, collected from a patient treated with radiotherapy plus ipilimumab. This clonotype originated in a human donor with non-small cell lung cancer who had a complete response to radiotherapy plus ipilimumab. J is TRBJ1-3 and V is TRBV28; 9 positions match TRBD1. CDR3 protein: CASSFFGQGGNTIYF. The CDR3 DNA sequence: TGTGCCAGCAGTTTCTTCGGACAGGGGGGAAACACCATATATTTT.